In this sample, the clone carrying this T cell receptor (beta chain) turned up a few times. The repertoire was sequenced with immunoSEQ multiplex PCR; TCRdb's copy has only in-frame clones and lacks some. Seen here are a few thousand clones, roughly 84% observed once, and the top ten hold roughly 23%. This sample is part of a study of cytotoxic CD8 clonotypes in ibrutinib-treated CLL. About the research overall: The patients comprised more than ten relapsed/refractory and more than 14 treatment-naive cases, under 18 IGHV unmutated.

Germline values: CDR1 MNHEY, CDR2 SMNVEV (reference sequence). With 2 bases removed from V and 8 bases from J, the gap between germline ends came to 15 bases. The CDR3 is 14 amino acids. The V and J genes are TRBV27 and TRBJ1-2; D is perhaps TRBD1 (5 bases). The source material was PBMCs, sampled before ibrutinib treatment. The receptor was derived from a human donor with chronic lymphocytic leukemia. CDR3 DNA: TGTGCCAGCAGTTTAAGTGCCGGGGGGGGAGGCTACACCTTC. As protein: CASSLSAGGGGYTF.